Listed here are 13 T cell receptor beta chains from one sample, sequenced in a study of regulatory T cells in long-lasting Graves disease. This sample's time point: newly diagnosed GD, antithyroid drugs for less than 3 months. PBMCs provided the RNA from which the TCR library was made. With iRepertoire HTBI primers and Arm-PCR of CDR3 regions, TCR beta libraries were built. MiXCR, applied by TCRdb to the multiplex PCR reads, yields one record per CDR3 protein. The sample lists approximately 470,000 distinct CDR3 sequences, under 20% seen once, with 10% to 15% in the top ten. These same records also appear under a second study, on T cells in Graves' hyperthyroidism and ophthalmopathy.

The material sequenced was peripheral blood mononuclear cells (PBMCs), taken at new diagnosis, from a patient treated with antithyroid drugs. The source is a man in his forties with Graves disease.

Turning to this clonotype: A much more abundant neighbour one base away suggests this may be a read error. This chain uses TRBV24-1 with TRBJ2-1, with TRBD2 identical over 13 bases. The germline V gene has CDR1 KGHDR and CDR2 SFDVKD. The CDR3 is 16 residues long. CDR3 sequence (DNA): TGTGCCACCAGTGACTGGACTAGCGGGAGTGCGAATGGGCAGTTCTTC. It specifies CATSDWTSGSANGQFF.

At least ten counts were recorded for this clonotype. The V gene is TRBV5-1, the J gene TRBJ2-7, with 11 bases fitting TRBD2. CDR1 and CDR2 from the germline V gene are SGHRS and YFSETQ. CDR3 size: 15 residues. V gave up 3 bases and J gave up 2 bases; unmatched junction bases: 4. CDR3 coding DNA: TGCGCCAGCAGCTCACGTAGCGGGAGGGCCTACGAGCAGTACTTC. This translates into CASSSRSGRAYEQYF.

This clonotype was counted between two and nine times. The chain recombines TRBV10-3 with TRBJ1-2; no firm D call. Trimming removed 8 bases from V and 2 bases from J, with 9 bases in between. CDR1 and CDR2 (germline): ENHRY, SYGVKD. The CDR3 extends over 12 amino acids. The CDR3 reads CAIFKSNYGYTF. CDR3 in DNA: TGTGCCATCTTTAAATCGAACTATGGCTACACCTTC.

This clonotype was counted between two and nine times. The chain has TRBV18 and TRBJ1-1, with 7 bases lining up with TRBD1. The V and J ends lost 3 bases and 4 bases, in that order; junction bases with no gene match: 8. The CDR3 is 15 amino acids. Germline CDR1 and CDR2: KGHSH and LQKENI. The CDR3 coding sequence is TGTGCCAGCTCACCCAGACAGGGAGAGGGCACTGAAGCTTTCTTT. This translates into CASSPRQGEGTEAFF.

This clonotype was observed many times. This chain connects TRBV20-1 to TRBJ1-6, with no clear D. Trimming stripped 3 bases from V and 0 bases from J, with 12 bases between. This CDR3 is 16 amino acids long. Germline values: CDR1 DFQATT, CDR2 SNEGSKA (reference sequence). DNA of the CDR3: TGCAGTGCTAGCGTGGGGAGAAGCTCCTATAATTCACCCCTCCACTTT. It codes for CSASVGRSSYNSPLHF.

This clonotype was recorded at least ten times. The genes are TRBV6-5 and TRBJ2-5, with D uncertain. Germline lookup yields CDR1 MNHEY and CDR2 SVGAGI. Trimming cost V 0 bases and J 3 bases, with 8 bases left between them. The CDR3 contains 14 residues. The CDR3: CASSYSGSEETQYF. CDR3 sequence (DNA): TGTGCCAGCAGTTACTCGGGCAGTGAAGAGACCCAGTACTTC.

There are many counts of this clonotype. CDR3 in amino acids: CATSRDRADYEQYF. DNA of the CDR3: TGTGCCACCAGCAGAGATCGGGCGGACTACGAGCAGTACTTC. The chain is built from TRBV15 and TRBJ2-7; D unresolved. Trimming removed 0 bases from V and 3 bases from J, with 9 bases in between. Germline V gene sequence: CDR1 LNHNV, CDR2 YYDKDF (reference sequence). The CDR3 sequence is 14 residues long.

This clonotype was seen repeatedly, ten times or more. This chain joins TRBV11-2 and TRBJ1-3; D call uncertain. This CDR3 is built from 13 residues. Germline values: CDR1 SGHAT, CDR2 FQNNGV. V dropped 5 bases and J dropped 0 bases, with 5 bases sitting between them. CDR3 bases: TGTGCCAGCAGCAGTACCTCTGGAAACACCATATATTTT. It encodes CASSSTSGNTIYF.

To note about this clonotype: This may arise from a read error, as a much more abundant clone is one base away. The chain has TRBV5-1 and TRBJ2-1; 8 positions match TRBD2. This CDR3 contains 16 residues. Germline values: CDR1 SGHRS, CDR2 YFSETQ. CDR3 nucleotide sequence: TGCGCCAACAGCTTGGCGGCGGGAGGTATCTACAATGAGCAGTTCTTC. Residues: CANSLAAGGIYNEQFF.

The rearrangement uses TRBV6-2 or TRBV6-3 and TRBJ2-4; no firm D call. Trimming took off 2 bases at V and 8 bases at J, with 7 bases between the two ends. This CDR3 contains 12 residues. CDR1 and CDR2 (germline): MNHEY, SVGEGT. CDR3 DNA: TGTGCCAGCAGTTACGCACGAGACATTCAGTACTTC. As protein: CASSYARDIQYF.

There are many counts of this clonotype. The chain recombines TRBV20-1 with TRBJ2-3, with 8 bases that match TRBD1. This CDR3 spans 15 amino acids. The V and J ends lost 5 bases and 2 bases, in that order; junction bases with no gene match: 9. Looked up from germline, CDR1 is DFQATT and CDR2 is SNEGSKA (reference sequence). Written as DNA, the CDR3 is TGCAGTGCTGAGAAAGGGACAGGACCCACAGATACGCAGTATTTT. Amino acids: CSAEKGTGPTDTQYF.

The chain couples TRBV12-3 or TRBV12-4 to TRBJ2-7, with unresolved D. Trimming shortened V by 5 bases and J by 1 base, and 15 bases separated the two germline ends. This CDR3 contains 15 residues. CDR3 loop: CASSRSGVLSYEQYF. CDR3 in DNA: TGTGCCAGCAGTCGCTCAGGAGTCCTATCCTACGAGCAGTACTTC.

This clonotype was seen repeatedly, ten times or more. This chain uses TRBV11-2 with TRBJ1-6; tentative D call: TRBD1 (5 bases). Germline V gene data show CDR1 as SGHAT and CDR2 as FQNNGV. The CDR3 runs 17 residues. Trimming took off 5 bases at V and 5 bases at J, with 19 bases between the two ends. CDR3 in DNA: TGTGCCAGCAGCCCACGGACAAGTCGGCAAGATAATTCACCCCTCCACTTT. It codes for CASSPRTSRQDNSPLHF.